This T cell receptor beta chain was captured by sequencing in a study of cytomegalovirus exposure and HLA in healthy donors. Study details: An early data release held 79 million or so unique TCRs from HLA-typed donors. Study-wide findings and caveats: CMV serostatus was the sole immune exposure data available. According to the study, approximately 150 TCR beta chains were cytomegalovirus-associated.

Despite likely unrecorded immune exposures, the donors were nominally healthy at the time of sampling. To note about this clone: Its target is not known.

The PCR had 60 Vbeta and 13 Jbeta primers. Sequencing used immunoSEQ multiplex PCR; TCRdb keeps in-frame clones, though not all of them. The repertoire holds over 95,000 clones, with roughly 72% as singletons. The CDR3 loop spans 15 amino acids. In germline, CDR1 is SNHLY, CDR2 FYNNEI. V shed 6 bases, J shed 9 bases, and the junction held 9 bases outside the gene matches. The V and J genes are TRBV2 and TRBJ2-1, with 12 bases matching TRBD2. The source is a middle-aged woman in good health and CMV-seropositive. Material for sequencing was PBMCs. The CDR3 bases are TGTGCCAGCAGCCTGACTAGCGGGGGTTCGACTGAGCAGTTCTTC. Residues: CASSLTSGGSTEQFF.